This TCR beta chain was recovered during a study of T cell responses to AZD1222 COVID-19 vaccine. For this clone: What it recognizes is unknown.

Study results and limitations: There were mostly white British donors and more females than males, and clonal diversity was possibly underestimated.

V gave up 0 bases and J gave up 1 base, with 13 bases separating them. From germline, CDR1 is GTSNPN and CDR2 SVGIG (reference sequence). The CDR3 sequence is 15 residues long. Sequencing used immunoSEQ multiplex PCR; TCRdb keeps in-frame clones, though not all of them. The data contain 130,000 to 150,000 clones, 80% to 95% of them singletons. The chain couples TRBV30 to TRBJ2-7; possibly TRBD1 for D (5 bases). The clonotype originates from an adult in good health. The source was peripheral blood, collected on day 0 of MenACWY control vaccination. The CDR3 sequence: CAWSVRVGLSYEQYF. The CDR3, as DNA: TGTGCCTGGAGTGTACGGGTGGGGCTTTCCTACGAGCAGTACTTC.